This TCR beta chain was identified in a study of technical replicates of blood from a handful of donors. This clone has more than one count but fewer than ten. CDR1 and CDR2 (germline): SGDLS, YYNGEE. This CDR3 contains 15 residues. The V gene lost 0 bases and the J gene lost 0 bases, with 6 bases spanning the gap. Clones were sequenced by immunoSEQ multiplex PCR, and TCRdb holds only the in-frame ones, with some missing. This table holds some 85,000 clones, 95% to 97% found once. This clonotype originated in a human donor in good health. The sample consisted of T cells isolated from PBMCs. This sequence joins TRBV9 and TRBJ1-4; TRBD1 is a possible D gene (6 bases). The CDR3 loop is CASSVGTATNEKLFF. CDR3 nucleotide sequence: TGTGCCAGCAGCGTAGGGACAGCAACTAATGAAAAACTGTTTTTT.